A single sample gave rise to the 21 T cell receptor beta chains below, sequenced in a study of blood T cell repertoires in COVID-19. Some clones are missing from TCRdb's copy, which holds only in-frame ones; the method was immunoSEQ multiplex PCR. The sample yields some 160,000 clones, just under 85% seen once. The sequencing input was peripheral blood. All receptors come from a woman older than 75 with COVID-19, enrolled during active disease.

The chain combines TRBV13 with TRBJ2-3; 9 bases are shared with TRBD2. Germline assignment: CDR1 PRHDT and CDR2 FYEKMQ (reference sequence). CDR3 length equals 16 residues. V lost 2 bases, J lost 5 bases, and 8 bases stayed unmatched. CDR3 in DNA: TGTGCCAGCAGCTTATTAGCTAGCGGGGTTCAAGATACGCAGTATTTT. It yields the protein CASSLLASGVQDTQYF.

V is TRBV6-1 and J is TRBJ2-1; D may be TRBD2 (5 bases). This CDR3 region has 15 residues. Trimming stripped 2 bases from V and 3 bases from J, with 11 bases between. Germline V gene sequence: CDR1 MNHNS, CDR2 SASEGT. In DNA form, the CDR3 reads TGTGCCAGCAGTGAAATGGACTTTTTCTACAATGAGCAGTTCTTC. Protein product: CASSEMDFFYNEQFF.

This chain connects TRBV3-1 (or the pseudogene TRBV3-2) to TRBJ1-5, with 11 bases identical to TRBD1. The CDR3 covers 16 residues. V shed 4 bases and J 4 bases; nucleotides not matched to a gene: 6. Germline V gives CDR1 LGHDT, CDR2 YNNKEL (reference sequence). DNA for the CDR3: TGTGCCAGCAGCCTCTGGACAGGGGGCATGAATCAGCCCCAGCATTTT. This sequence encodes CASSLWTGGMNQPQHF.

The CDR3 nucleotides read TGCGCCAGCAGCTTCGGACAGGGGGACTACGAGCAGTACTTC. Translated: CASSFGQGDYEQYF. The chain carries TRBV5-1 and TRBJ2-7, with TRBD1 matching over 10 bases. The V and J ends lost 2 bases and 3 bases, in that order; junction bases with no gene match: 2. Germline CDR1 and CDR2: SGHRS and YFSETQ. The CDR3 covers 14 residues.

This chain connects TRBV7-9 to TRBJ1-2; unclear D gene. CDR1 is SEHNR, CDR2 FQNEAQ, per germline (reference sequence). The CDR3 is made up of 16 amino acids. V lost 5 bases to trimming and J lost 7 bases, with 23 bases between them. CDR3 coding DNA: TGTGCCAGCAGCACAACCTGGGGAGCCGACCTGGCTGGCTACACCTTC. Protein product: CASSTTWGADLAGYTF.

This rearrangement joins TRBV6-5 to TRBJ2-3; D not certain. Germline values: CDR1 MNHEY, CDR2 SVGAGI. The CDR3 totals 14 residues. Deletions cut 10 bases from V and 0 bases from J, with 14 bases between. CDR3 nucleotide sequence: TGTGCCACCCATCTTGGCGGTAGCACAGATACGCAGTATTTT. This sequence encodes CATHLGGSTDTQYF.

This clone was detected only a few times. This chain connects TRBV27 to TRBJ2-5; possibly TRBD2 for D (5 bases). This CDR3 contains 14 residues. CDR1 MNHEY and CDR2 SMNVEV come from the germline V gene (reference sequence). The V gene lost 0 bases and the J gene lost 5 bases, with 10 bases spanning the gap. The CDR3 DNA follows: TGTGCCAGCAGTTTATCCGGGATCGTCGAGACCCAGTACTTC. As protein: CASSLSGIVETQYF.

CDR3 region: CASSIPNSYEQYF. In DNA, the CDR3 is TGTGCCAGTAGTATTCCAAACTCCTACGAGCAGTACTTC. The rearrangement uses TRBV19 and TRBJ2-7, with unresolved D. Germline V lookup: CDR1 LNHDA, CDR2 SQIVND (reference sequence). This CDR3 has 13 amino acids. Trimming removed 3 bases at V and 0 bases at J, with 6 bases between.

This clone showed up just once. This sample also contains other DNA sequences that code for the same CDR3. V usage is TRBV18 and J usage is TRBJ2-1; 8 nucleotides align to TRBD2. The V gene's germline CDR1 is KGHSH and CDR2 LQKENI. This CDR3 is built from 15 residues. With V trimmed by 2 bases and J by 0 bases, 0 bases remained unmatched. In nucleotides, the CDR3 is TGTGCCAGCTCACCAAGCGGGAGCTCCTACAATGAGCAGTTCTTC. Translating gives CASSPSGSSYNEQFF. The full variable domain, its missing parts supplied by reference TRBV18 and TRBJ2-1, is NAGVMQNPRHLVRRRGQEARLRCSPMKGHSHVYWYRQLPEEGLKFMVYLQKENIIDESGMPKERFSAEFPKEGPSILRIQQVVRGDSAAYFCASSPSGSSYNEQFFGPGTRLTVL.

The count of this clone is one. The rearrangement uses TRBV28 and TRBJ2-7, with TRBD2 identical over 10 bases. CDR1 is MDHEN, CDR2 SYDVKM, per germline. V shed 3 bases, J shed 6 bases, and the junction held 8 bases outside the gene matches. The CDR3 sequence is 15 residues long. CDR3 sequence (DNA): TGTGCCAGCAGTTTGGGACTAGCGTCGCCTCTCGAGCAGTACTTC. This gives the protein CASSLGLASPLEQYF.

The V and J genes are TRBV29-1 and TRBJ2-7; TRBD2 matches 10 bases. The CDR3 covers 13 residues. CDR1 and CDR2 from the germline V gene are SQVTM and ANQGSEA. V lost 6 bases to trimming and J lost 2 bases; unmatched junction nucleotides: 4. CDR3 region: CSVTSGNPYEQYF. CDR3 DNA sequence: TGCAGCGTCACTAGCGGGAACCCCTACGAGCAGTACTTC.

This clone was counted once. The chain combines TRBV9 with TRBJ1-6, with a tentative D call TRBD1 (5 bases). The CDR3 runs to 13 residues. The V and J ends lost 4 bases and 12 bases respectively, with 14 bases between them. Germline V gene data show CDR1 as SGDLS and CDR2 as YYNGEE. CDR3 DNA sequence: TGTGCCAGCAGCCCCCCGGGGGGGGGACCCCTCCACTTT. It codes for CASSPPGGGPLHF.

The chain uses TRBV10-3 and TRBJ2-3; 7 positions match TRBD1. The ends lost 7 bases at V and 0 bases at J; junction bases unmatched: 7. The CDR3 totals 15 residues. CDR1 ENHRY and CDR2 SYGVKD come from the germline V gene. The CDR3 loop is CAITRTGESTDTQYF. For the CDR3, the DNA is TGTGCCATCACTCGGACAGGTGAAAGCACAGATACGCAGTATTTT.

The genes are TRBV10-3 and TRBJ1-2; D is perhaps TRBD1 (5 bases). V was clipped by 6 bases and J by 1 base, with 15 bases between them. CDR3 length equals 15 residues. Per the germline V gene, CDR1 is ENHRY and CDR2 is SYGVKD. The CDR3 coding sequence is TGTGCCATCAGGGACACCCTGATCGTTAACTATGGCTACACCTTC. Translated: CAIRDTLIVNYGYTF.

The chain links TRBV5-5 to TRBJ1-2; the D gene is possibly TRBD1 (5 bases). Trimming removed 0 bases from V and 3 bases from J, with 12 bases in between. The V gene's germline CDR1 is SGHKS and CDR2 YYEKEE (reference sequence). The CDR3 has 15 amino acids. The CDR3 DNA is TGTGCCAGCAGCTTGGCCGCCAGGGTGGACTATGGCTACACCTTC. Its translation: CASSLAARVDYGYTF.

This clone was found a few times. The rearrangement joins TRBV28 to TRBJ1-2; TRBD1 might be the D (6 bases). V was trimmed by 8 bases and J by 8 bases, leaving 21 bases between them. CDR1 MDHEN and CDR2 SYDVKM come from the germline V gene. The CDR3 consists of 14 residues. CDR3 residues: CASLLGGGPRGYTF. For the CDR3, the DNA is TGTGCCAGCCTCCTTGGGGGGGGGCCGCGGGGCTACACCTTC.

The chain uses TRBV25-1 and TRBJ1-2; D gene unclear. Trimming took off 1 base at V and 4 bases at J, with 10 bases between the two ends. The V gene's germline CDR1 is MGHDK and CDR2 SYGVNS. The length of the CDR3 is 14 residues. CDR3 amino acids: CASSESGKIYGYTF. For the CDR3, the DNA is TGTGCCAGCAGTGAATCCGGGAAGATCTATGGCTACACCTTC.

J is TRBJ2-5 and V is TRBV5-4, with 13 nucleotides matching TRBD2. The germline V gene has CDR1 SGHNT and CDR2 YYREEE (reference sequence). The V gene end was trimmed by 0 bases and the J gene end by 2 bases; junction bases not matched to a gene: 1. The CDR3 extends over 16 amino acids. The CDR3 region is CASSLGLAGGQETQYF. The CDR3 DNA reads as TGTGCCAGCAGCTTGGGACTAGCGGGAGGTCAAGAGACCCAGTACTTC.

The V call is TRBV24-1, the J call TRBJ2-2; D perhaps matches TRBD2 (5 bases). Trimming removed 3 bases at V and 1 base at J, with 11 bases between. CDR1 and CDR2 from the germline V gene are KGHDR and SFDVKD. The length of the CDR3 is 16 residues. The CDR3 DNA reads TGTGCCACCAGTGATGAGAAGCGGCTGAACACCGGGGAGCTGTTTTTT. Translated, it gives CATSDEKRLNTGELFF.

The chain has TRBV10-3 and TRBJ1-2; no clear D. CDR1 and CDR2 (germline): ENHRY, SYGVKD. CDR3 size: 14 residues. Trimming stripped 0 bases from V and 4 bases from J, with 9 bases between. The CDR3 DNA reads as TGTGCCATCAGTGAGTCCCGGGAAATCTATGGCTACACCTTC. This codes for CAISESREIYGYTF.

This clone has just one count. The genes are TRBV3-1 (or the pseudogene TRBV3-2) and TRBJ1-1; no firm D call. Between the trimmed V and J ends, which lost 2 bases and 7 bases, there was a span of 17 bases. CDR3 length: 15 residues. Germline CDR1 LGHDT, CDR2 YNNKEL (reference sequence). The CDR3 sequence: CASSQSPFYRYEAFF. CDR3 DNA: TGTGCCAGCAGCCAAAGCCCCTTTTATCGATATGAAGCTTTCTTT.